These 6 T cell receptor beta chains came from one sample sequenced in a study of blood T cell repertoires in COVID-19. The repertoire was sequenced with immunoSEQ multiplex PCR; TCRdb's copy has only in-frame clones and lacks some. Of 90,000 to 140,000 clones listed, roughly 80% are singletons. Sequenced sample: peripheral blood. Receptor source: a woman in her 70s with acute or convalescent COVID-19.

This clone was seen once. The CDR3 region has the DNA TGTGCCACGGGGGGCGCCGGGGAGCTGTTTTTT. Translated, it gives CATGGAGELFF. The chain links TRBV6-6 to TRBJ2-2, with D possibly being TRBD2 (7 bases). Germline-derived CDR1 and CDR2 are MNHNY and SVGAGI (reference sequence). Trimming cost V 10 bases and J 6 bases, with 9 bases left between them. The CDR3 runs 11 residues.

This clone came up a few times. The CDR3 loop is CASWTGSTSNYGYTF. CDR3 bases: TGTGCCAGTTGGACAGGGTCGACTTCTAACTATGGCTACACCTTC. The chain couples TRBV19 to TRBJ1-2; 8 positions agree with TRBD1. This CDR3 is built from 15 residues. J lost 0 bases, V lost 8 bases, and 8 bases had no gene match. Germline V lookup: CDR1 LNHDA, CDR2 SQIVND (reference sequence).

This chain connects TRBV2 to TRBJ1-2, with D possibly TRBD1 on 6 matching bases. The CDR3 is 13 amino acids. V lost 3 bases and J lost 8, with 13 bases in between. Germline V gene sequence: CDR1 SNHLY, CDR2 FYNNEI. The chain's CDR3 is CASSDRGIFGYTF. CDR3 bases: TGTGCCAGCAGTGACAGGGGTATTTTCGGCTACACCTTC.

This chain joins TRBV11-2 and TRBJ2-2, with 9 bases lining up with TRBD2. After removal of 5 bases from V and 5 bases from J, the junction contained 6 bases not matched to a gene. CDR1 SGHAT and CDR2 FQNNGV come from the germline V gene. The CDR3 runs 15 residues. The CDR3 bases are TGTGCCAGCAGCGTTCGACTAGCGGATACCGGGGAGCTGTTTTTT. This codes for CASSVRLADTGELFF.

V and J are TRBV10-1 and TRBJ2-2, with 11 bases matching TRBD2. Trimming removed 10 bases from V and 4 bases from J; junction bases left unmatched: 5. The CDR3 is 14 residues long. Germline CDR1 is WNHNN and CDR2 is SYGVQD (reference sequence). The DNA of the CDR3 is TGCGCCACCGGGACTAGCGGTTCCACCGGGGAGCTGTTTTTT. This sequence encodes CATGTSGSTGELFF.

The rearrangement links TRBV19 to TRBJ2-5, with 12 bases that match TRBD2. CDR1 is LNHDA, CDR2 SQIVND, per germline (reference sequence). V was pared by 3 bases and J by 2 bases, with 4 bases of the junction left unmatched. This CDR3 spans 16 amino acids. For the CDR3, the DNA is TGTGCCAGTAGTATCACTAGCGGGGGGTCACAAGAGACCCAGTACTTC. It yields the protein CASSITSGGSQETQYF.